The clone carrying this TCR beta chain was counted a few times. What it recognizes is unknown. This CDR3 spans 16 amino acids. Germline V gene data show CDR1 as KGHSH and CDR2 as LQKENI. Trimming left V 2 bases short and J 3 bases short, with 16 bases between. This sample was included in a study of blood T cells in healthy people across ages. Study outcomes and limitations: Leaving the PBMCs unsorted stopped any conclusive comparison of naive versus antigen-experienced cells. Measured against age, TCR beta diversity per million T cells decreased in a roughly linear manner.

Together with a sample-barcoded 5' primer, a J-beta primer mix was included in a second PCR lasting about 6 to 11 cycles. MiXCR, applied by TCRdb to the 5' RACE reads, yields one record per CDR3 protein. The repertoire includes roughly 730,000 distinct CDR3 sequences, approximately 60% of them detected once, and roughly 25% sits in the top ten. The donors, aged about 6 to 90, were healthy Caucasians from Russia. The source of this sequence is a man aged 35-49 years in good health. Sequencing was done on a sample of blood. This sequence joins TRBV18 and TRBJ1-1; D is perhaps TRBD1 (6 bases). CDR3 amino acids: CASSPLMGGLDTEAFF. The CDR3 DNA is TGTGCCAGCTCACCATTGATGGGGGGCTTGGACACTGAAGCTTTCTTT. Variable domain in full (rest from reference TRBV18 and TRBJ1-1): NAGVMQNPRHLVRRRGQEARLRCSPMKGHSHVYWYRQLPEEGLKFMVYLQKENIIDESGMPKERFSAEFPKEGPSILRIQQVVRGDSAAYFCASSPLMGGLDTEAFFGQGTRLTVV.